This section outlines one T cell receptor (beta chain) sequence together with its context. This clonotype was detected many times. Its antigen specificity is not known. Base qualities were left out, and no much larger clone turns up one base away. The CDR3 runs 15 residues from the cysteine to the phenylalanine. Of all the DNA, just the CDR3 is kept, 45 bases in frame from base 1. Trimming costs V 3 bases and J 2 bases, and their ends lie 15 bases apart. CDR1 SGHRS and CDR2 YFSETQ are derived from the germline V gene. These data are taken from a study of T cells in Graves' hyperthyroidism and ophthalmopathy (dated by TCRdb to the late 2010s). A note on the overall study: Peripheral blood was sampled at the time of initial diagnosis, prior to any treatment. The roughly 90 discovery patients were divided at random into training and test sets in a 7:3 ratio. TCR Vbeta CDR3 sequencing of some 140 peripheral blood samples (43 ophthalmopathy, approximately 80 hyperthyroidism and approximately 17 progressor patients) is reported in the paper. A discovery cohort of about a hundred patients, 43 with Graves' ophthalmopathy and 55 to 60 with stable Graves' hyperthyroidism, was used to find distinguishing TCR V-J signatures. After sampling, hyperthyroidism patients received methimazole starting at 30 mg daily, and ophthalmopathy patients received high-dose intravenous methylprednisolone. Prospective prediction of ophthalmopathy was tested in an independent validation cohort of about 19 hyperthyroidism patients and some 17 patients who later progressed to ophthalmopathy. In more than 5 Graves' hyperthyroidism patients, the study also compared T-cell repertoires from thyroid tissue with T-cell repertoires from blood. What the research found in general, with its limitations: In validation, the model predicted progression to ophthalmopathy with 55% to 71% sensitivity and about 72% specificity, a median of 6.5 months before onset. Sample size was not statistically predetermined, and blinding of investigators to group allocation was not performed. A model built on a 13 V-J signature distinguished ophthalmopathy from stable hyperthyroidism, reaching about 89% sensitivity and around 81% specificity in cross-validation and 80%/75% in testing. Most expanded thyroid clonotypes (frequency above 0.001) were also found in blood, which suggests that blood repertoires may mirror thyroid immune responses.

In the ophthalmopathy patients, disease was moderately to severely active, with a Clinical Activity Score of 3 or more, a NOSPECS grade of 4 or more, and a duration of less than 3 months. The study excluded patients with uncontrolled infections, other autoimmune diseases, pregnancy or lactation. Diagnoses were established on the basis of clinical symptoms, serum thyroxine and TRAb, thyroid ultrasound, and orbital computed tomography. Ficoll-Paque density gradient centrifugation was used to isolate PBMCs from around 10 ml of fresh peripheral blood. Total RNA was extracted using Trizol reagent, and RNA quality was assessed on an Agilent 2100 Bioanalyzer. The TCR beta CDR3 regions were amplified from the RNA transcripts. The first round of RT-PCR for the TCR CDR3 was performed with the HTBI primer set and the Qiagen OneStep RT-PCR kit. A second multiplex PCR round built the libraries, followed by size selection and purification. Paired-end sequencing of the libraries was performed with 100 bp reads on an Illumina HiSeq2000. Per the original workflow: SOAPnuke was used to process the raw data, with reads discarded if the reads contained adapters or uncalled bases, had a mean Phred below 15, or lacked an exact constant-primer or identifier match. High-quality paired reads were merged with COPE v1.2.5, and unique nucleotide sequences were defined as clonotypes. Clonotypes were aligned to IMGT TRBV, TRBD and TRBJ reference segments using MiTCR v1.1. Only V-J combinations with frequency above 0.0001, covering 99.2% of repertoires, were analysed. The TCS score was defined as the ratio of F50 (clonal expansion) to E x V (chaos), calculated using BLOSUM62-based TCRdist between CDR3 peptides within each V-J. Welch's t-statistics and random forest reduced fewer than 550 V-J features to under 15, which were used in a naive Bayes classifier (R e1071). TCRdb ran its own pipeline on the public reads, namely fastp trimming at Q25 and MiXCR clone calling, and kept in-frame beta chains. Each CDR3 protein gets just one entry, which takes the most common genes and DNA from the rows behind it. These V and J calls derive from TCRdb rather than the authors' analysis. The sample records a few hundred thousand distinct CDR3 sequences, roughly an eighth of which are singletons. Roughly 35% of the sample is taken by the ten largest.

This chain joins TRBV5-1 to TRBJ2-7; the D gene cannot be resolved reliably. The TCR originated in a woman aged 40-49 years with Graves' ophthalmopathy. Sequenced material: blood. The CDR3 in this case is CASSYSTDPPYEQYF. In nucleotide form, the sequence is TGCGCCAGCAGCTATTCGACGGATCCACCCTACGAGCAGTACTTC.